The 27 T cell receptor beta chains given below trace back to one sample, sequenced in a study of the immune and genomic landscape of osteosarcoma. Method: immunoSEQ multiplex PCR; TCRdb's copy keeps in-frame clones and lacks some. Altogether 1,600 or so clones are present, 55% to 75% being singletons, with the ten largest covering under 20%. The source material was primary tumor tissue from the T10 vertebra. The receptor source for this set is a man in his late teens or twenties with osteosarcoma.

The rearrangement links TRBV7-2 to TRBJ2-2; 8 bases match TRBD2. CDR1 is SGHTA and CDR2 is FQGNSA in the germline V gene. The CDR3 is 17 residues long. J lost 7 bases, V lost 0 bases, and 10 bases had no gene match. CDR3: CASSLAVGSGVGGELFF. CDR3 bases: TGTGCCAGCAGCTTAGCCGTTGGTAGCGGGGTTGGCGGGGAGCTGTTTTTT. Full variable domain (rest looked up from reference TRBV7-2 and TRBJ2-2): GAGVSQSPSNKVTEKGKDVELRCDPISGHTALYWYRQSLGQGLEFLIYFQGNSAPDKSGLPSDRFSAERTGGSVSTLTIQRTQQEDSAVYLCASSLAVGSGVGGELFFGEGSRLTVL.

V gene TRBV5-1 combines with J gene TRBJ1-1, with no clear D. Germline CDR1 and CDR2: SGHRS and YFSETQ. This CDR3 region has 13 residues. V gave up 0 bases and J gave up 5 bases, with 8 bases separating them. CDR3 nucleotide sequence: TGCGCCAGCAGCTTGGAGTTGGGGACTGAAGCTTTCTTT. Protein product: CASSLELGTEAFF. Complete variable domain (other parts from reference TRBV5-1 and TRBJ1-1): KAGVTQTPRYLIKTRGQQVTLSCSPISGHRSVSWYQQTPGQGLQFLFEYFSETQRNKGNFPGRFSGRQFSNSRSEMNVSTLELGDSALYLCASSLELGTEAFFGQGTRLTVV.

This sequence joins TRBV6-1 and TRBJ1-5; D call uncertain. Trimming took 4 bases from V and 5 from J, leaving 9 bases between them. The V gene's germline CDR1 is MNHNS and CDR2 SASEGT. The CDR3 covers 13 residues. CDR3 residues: CASSGQLDQPQHF. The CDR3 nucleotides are TGTGCCAGCAGTGGGCAGCTTGATCAGCCCCAGCATTTT.

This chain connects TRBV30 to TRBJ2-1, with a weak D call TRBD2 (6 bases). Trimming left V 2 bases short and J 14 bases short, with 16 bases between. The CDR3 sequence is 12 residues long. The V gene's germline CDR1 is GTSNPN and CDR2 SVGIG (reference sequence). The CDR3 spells CAWSPAAGREFF. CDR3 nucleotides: TGTGCCTGGAGTCCAGCAGCGGGTAGGGAGTTCTTC.

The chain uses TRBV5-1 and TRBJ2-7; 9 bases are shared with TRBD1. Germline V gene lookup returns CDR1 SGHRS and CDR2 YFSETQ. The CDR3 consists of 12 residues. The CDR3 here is CARPGTGREQYF. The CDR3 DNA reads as TGCGCGAGACCCGGGACAGGGCGCGAGCAGTACTTC. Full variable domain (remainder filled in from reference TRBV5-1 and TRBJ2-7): KAGVTQTPRYLIKTRGQQVTLSCSPISGHRSVSWYQQTPGQGLQFLFEYFSETQRNKGNFPGRFSGRQFSNSRSEMNVSTLELGDSALYLCARPGTGREQYFGPGTRLTVT.

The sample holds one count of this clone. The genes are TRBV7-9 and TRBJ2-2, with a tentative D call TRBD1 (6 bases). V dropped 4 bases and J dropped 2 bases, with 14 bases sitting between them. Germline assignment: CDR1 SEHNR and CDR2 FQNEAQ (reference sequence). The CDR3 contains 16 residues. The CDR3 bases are TGTGCCAGCAGCTCCACGGGACACCCTAACACCGGGGAGCTGTTTTTT. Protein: CASSSTGHPNTGELFF.

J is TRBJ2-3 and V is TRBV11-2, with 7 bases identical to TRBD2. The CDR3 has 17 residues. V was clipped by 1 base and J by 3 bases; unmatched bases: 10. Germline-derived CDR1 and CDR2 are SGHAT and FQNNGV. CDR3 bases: TGTGCCAGCAGCTTAGTGGGACCCTGGGGGGGAACAGATACGCAGTATTTT. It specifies CASSLVGPWGGTDTQYF.

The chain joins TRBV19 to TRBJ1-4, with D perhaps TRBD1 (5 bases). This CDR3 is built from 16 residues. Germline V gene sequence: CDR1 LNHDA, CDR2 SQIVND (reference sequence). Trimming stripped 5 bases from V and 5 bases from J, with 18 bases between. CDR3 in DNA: TGTGCCAGTAGTCCCCAGTTAGGGGCCTCCAATGAAAAACTGTTTTTT. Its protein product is CASSPQLGASNEKLFF. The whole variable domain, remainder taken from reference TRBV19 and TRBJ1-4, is DGGITQSPKYLFRKEGQNVTLSCEQNLNHDAMYWYRQDPGQGLRLIYYSQIVNDFQKGDIAEGYSVSREKKESFPLTVTSAQKNPTAFYLCASSPQLGASNEKLFFGSGTQLSVL.

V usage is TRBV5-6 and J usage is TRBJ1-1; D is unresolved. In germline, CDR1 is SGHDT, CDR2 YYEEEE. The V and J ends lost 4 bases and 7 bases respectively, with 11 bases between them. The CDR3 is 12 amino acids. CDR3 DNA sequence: TGTGCCAGCAGCCTGCACGTGAATGAAGCTTTCTTT. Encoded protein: CASSLHVNEAFF.

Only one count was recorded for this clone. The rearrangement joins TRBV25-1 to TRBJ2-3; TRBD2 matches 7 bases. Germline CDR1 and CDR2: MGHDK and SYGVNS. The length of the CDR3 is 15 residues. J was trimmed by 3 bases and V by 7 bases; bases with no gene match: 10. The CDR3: CASNPFGRETDTQYF. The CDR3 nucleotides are TGTGCCAGCAACCCTTTTGGGCGGGAGACAGATACGCAGTATTTT.

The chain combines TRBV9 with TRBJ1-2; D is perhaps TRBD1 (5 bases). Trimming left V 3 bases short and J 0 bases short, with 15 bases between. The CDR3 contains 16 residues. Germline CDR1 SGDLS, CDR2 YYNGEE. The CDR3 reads CASSARQFSSNYGYTF. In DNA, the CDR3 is TGTGCCAGCAGCGCCAGACAGTTTTCCTCTAACTATGGCTACACCTTC. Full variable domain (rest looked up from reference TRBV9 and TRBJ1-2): DSGVTQTPKHLITATGQRVTLRCSPRSGDLSVYWYQQSLDQGLQFLIQYYNGEERAKGNILERFSAQQFPDLHSELNLSSLELGDSALYFCASSARQFSSNYGYTFGSGTRLTVV.

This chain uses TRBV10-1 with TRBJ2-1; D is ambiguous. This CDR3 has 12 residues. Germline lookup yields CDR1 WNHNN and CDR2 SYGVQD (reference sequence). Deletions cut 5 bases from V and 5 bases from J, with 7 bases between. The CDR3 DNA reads TGCGCCAGCAGTTTCAACGACAATGAGCAGTTCTTC. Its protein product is CASSFNDNEQFF.

As DNA, the CDR3 is TGTGCCAGCAGTGGTGAGGGGGCGCGGTACACTGAAGCTTTCTTT. Translation gives CASSGEGARYTEAFF. J is TRBJ1-1 and V is TRBV2; 7 nucleotides agree with TRBD1. Germline assignment: CDR1 SNHLY and CDR2 FYNNEI. With 4 bases clipped from V and 3 bases from J, the junction kept 8 bases outside the gene matches. This CDR3 has 15 amino acids.

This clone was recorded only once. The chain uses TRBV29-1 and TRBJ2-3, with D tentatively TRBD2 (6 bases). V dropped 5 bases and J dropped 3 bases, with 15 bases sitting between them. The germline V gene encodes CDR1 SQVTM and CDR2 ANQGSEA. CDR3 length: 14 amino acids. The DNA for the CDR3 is TGCAGCGTTCCCCGACGGACTACAACAGATACGCAGTATTTT. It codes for CSVPRRTTTDTQYF.

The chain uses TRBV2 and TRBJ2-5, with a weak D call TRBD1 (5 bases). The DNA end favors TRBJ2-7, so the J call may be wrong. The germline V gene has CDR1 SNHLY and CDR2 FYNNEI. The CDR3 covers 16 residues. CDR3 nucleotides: TGTGCCAGCAGTGTCCGCCAGGGTGAAAGTTCAAACGAGCAGTACTTC. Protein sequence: CASSVRQGESSNEQYF.

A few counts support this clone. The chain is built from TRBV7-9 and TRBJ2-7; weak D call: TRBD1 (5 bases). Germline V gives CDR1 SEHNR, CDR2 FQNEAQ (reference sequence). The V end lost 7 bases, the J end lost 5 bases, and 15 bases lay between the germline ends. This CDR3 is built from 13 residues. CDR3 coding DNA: TGTGCCAGCAAAGACAGCCGCTTGGACGAGCAGTACTTC. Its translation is CASKDSRLDEQYF.

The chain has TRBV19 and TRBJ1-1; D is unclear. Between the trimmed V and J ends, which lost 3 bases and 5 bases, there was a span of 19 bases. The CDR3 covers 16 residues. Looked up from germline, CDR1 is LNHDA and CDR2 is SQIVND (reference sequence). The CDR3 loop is CASSIRRMAYLTEAFF. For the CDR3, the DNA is TGTGCCAGTAGTATCCGCCGAATGGCGTATTTGACTGAAGCTTTCTTT.

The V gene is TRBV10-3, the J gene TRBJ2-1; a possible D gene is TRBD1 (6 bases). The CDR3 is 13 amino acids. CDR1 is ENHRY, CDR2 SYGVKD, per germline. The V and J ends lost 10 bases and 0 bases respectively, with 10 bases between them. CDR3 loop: CATLQGSYNEQFF. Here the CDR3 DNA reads TGTGCCACCTTACAGGGCTCCTACAATGAGCAGTTCTTC.

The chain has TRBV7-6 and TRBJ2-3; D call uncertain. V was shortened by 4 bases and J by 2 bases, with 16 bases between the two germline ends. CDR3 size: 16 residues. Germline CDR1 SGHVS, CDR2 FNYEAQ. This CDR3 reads CASSSQTSSHTDTQYF. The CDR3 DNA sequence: TGTGCCAGCAGCTCCCAGACAAGCAGCCACACAGATACGCAGTATTTT.

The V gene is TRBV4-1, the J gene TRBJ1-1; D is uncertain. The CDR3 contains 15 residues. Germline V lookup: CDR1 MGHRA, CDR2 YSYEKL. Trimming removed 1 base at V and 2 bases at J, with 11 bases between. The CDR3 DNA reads TGCGCCAGCAGCCAAGTTTGGGAGGAAAACACTGAAGCTTTCTTT. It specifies CASSQVWEENTEAFF.

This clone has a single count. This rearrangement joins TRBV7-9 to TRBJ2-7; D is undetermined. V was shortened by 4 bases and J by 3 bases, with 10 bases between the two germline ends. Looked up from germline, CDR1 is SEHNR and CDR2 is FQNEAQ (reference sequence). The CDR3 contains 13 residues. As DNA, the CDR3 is TGTGCCAGCAGCTCTGGACCGAACTACGAGCAGTACTTC. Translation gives CASSSGPNYEQYF.

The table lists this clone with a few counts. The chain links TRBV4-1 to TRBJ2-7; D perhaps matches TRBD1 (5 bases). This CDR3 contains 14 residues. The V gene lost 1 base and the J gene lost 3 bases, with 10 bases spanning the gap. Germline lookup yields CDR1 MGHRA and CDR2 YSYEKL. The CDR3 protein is CASSQGQGNYEQYF. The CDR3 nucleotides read TGCGCCAGCAGCCAAGGTCAGGGCAACTACGAGCAGTACTTC.

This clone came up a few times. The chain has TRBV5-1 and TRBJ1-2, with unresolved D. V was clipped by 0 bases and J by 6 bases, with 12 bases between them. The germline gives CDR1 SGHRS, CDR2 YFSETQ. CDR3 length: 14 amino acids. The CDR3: CASSLVLGLDGYTF. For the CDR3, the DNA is TGCGCCAGCAGCTTGGTGCTAGGGCTGGATGGCTACACCTTC. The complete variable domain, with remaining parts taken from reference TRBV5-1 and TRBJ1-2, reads KAGVTQTPRYLIKTRGQQVTLSCSPISGHRSVSWYQQTPGQGLQFLFEYFSETQRNKGNFPGRFSGRQFSNSRSEMNVSTLELGDSALYLCASSLVLGLDGYTFGSGTRLTVV.

For the CDR3, the DNA is TGTGCCAGCAGCCGGGTCGGAGGGGGCTCTGGAAACACCATATATTTT. As protein: CASSRVGGGSGNTIYF. V and J are TRBV5-4 and TRBJ1-3, with D possibly matching TRBD1 (6 bases). From germline, CDR1 is SGHNT and CDR2 YYREEE (reference sequence). The CDR3 spans 16 residues. The V end was cut by 4 bases, the J end by 0 bases, with 14 bases between. The full variable domain, completed using reference TRBV5-4 and TRBJ1-3, is ETGVTQSPTHLIKTRGQQVTLRCSSQSGHNTVSWYQQALGQGPQFIFQYYREEENGRGNFPPRFSGLQFPNYSSELNVNALELDDSALYLCASSRVGGGSGNTIYFGEGSWLTVV.

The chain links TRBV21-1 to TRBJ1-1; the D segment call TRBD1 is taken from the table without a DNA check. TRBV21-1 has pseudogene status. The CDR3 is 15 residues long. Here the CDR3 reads CASSIRQCMNTEAFF. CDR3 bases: TGTGCCAGCAGCATTCGACAGTGCATGAACACTGAAGCTTTCTTT.

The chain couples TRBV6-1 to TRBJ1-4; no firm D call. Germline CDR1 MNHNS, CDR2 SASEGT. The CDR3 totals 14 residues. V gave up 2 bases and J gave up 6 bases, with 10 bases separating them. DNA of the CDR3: TGTGCCAGCAGTGAAAGAACAGCAGATGAAAAACTGTTTTTT. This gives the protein CASSERTADEKLFF.

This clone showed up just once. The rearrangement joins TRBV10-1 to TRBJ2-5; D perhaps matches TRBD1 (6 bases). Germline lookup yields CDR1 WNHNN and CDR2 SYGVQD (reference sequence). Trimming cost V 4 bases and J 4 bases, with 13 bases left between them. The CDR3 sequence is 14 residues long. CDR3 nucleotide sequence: TGCGCCAGCAGTGCAGGGGCGGAAGGAGAGACCCAGTACTTC. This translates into CASSAGAEGETQYF.